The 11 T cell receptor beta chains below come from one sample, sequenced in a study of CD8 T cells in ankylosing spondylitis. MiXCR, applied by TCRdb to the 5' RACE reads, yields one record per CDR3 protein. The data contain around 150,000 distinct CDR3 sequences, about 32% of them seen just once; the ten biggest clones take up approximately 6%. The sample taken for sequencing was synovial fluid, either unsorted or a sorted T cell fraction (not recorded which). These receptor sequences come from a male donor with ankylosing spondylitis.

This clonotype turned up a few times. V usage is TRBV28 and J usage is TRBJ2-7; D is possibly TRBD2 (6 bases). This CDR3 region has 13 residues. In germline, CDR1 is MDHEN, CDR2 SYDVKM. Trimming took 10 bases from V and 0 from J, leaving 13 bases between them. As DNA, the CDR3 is TGTGCCACCCTTGGCGGGGCCTCCTACGAGCAGTACTTC. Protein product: CATLGGASYEQYF.

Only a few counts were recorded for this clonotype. The CDR3 nucleotides are TGCAGTGCTAGAACCCTCGGACAGGGTCCCTATGGCTACACCTTC. Translating gives CSARTLGQGPYGYTF. The chain has TRBV20-1 and TRBJ1-2; 8 bases line up with TRBD1. In germline, CDR1 is DFQATT, CDR2 SNEGSKA (reference sequence). V was clipped by 2 bases and J by 4 bases; unmatched bases: 9. This CDR3 contains 15 residues.

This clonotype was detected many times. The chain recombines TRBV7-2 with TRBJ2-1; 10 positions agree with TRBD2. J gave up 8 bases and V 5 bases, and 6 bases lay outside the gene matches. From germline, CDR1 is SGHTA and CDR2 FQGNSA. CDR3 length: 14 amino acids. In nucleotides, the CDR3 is TGTGCCAGCAGCAGTAGCGGGAGGAGCCATGAGCAGTTCTTC. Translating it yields CASSSSGRSHEQFF.

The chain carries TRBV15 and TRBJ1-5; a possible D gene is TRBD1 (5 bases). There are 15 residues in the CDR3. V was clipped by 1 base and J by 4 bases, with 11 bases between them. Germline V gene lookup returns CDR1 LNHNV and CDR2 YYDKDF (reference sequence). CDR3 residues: CATSRGDGGNQPQHF. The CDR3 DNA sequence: TGTGCCACCAGCAGAGGCGATGGGGGGAATCAGCCCCAGCATTTT.

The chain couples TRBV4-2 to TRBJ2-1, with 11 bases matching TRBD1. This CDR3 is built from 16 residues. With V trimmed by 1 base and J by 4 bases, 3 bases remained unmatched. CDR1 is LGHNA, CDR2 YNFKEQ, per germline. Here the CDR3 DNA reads TGTGCCAGCAGCCAAGGGGACAGGGGGAATTACAATGAGCAGTTCTTC. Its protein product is CASSQGDRGNYNEQFF.

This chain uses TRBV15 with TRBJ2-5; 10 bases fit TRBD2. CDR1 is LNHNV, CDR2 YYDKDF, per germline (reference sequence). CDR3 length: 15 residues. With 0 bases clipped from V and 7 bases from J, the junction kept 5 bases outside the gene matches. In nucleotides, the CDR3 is TGTGCCACCAGCAGAGAAAGCGGGGGGGCCTTGACCCAGTACTTC. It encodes CATSRESGGALTQYF.

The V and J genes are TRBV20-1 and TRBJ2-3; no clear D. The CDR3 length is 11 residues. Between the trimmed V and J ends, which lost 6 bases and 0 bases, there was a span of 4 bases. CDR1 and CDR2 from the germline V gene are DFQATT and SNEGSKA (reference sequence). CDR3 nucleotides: TGCAGTGCCAGAAGCACAGATACGCAGTATTTT. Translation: CSARSTDTQYF.

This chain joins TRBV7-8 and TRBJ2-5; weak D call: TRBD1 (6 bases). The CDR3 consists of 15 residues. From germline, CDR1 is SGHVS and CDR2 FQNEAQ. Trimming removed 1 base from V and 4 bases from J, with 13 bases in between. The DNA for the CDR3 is TGTGCCAGCAGCTTAGTGGAGACAGGCGGAGAGACCCAGTACTTC. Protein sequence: CASSLVETGGETQYF.

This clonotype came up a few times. The CDR3 coding sequence is TGTGCCACCGGACTAGGGTTTGGAAACATTCAGTACTTC. It codes for CATGLGFGNIQYF. V gene TRBV19 combines with J gene TRBJ2-4; TRBD2 agrees at 7 bases. CDR1 LNHDA and CDR2 SQIVND come from the germline V gene (reference sequence). Trimming cost V 10 bases and J 6 bases; bases outside gene matches: 9. This CDR3 comprises 13 residues.

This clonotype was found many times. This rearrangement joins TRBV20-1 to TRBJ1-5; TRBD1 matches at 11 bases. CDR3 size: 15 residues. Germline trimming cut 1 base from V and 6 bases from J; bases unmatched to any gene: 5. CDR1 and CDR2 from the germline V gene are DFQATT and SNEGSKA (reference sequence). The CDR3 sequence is CSARGGQGESQPQHF. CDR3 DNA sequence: TGCAGTGCTAGAGGGGGACAGGGGGAAAGTCAGCCCCAGCATTTT.

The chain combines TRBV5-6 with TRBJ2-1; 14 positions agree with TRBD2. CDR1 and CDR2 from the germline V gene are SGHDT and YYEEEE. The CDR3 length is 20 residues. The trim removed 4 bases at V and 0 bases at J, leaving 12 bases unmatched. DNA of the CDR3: TGTGCCAGCAGCACTCCGGGACTAGCGGGAGCAGGAAGCTCCTACAATGAGCAGTTCTTC. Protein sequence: CASSTPGLAGAGSSYNEQFF.